This T cell receptor (beta chain) was recovered during a study of patients and donors after allogeneic stem cell transplantation. TCRdb processed the RT-PCR reads anew with MiXCR; each CDR3 protein has one entry. Of over 30,000 distinct CDR3 sequences in the sample, 37% were seen once. Trimming took 11 bases from V and 1 from J; bases not matched to a gene: 14. Germline loops: CDR1 ENHRY, CDR2 SYGVKD. CDR3 size: 15 residues. The sequence was collected from a human donor who was either an allogeneic HSCT recipient or a stem cell or donor lymphocyte infusion donor (not recorded which). It is not recorded whose cells these are; they may come from a transplant donor. Material for sequencing was blood, either unsorted or a sorted T cell fraction (not recorded which). The chain recombines TRBV10-3 with TRBJ2-7, with TRBD2 identical over 7 bases. CDR3 nucleotide sequence: TGTGCCGTGCGTTATCCTAGCGGAAAATCCTACGAGCAGTACTTC. Translating gives CAVRYPSGKSYEQYF.